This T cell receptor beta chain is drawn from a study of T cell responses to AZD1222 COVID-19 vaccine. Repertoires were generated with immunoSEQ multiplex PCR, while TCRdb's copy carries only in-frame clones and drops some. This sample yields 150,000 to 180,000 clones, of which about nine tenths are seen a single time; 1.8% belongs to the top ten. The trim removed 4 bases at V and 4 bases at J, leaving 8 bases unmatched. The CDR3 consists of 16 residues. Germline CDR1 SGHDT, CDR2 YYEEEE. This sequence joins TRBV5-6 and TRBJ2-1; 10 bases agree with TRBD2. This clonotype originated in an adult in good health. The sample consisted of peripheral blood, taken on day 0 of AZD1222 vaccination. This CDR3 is CASSIPGTSEYNEQFF. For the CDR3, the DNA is TGTGCCAGCAGCATACCCGGGACTAGCGAGTACAATGAGCAGTTCTTC.